The 12 T cell receptor beta chains reported below all come from one sample, sequenced in a study of vaccination and CD4 T cells after COVID-19 (dated by TCRdb to 2021 to 2024). Library generation was performed with PCR. The listed sequencing device is Illumina iSeq 100. TCR sequencing of DNA from cultured CD4+ T cells used the Oncomine TCR Beta short-read assay at the Johns Hopkins FTIC core. Clones were called with MiXCR by TCRdb after fastp trimmed the public reads at Q25, and only in-frame beta chains were retained. Identical CDR3 proteins give one entry, which carries the most common genes and DNA. The sample table lists about 20,000 distinct CDR3 sequences, around 33% of them with a count of one. About 2.8% of the sample goes to the ten largest clones. Antigens of these TCRs are unknown. The meaning of the sample's time point label: late sampling 161 to 241 days after vaccination in three convalescent patients. The sample's treatment or condition label is to be understood as: approximately 11-day PBMC culture with coronavirus spike peptide pools or control peptides (ViraFEST assay).

Sequenced material: CD4+ T cells from blood, cultured in vitro, taken about 7 months after SARS-CoV-2 vaccination. Every receptor here comes from a human donor who had recovered from COVID-19.

The sample holds a few counts of this clonotype. The gene calls are TRBV20-1 and TRBJ2-1; 15 bases align to TRBD2. Germline V gene lookup returns CDR1 DFQATT and CDR2 SNEGSKA (reference sequence). V trimming: 1 base; J trimming: 10 bases; junction bases outside the gene matches: 11. This CDR3 is 17 amino acids long. The CDR3, as DNA: TGCAGTGCTAGAGGCTTGACGGGGACTAGCGGGAGGAAAGAGCAGTTCTTC. The encoded protein is CSARGLTGTSGRKEQFF.

The chain combines TRBV6-1 with TRBJ2-5; D is perhaps TRBD1 (8 bases). Germline CDR1 is MNHNS and CDR2 is SASEGT. The CDR3 contains 14 residues. The germline V and J ends were trimmed by 5 bases and 3 bases, with 13 bases remaining between them. This CDR3 is CASSNRGGKETQYF. The CDR3, as DNA: TGTGCCAGCAGTAACAGGGGGGGGAAAGAGACCCAGTACTTC.

This chain joins TRBV29-1 and TRBJ2-5; D is perhaps TRBD1 (5 bases). Trimming removed 0 bases from V and 2 bases from J, with 10 bases in between. CDR1 and CDR2 from the germline V gene are SQVTM and ANQGSEA. This CDR3 has 14 amino acids. DNA of the CDR3: TGCAGCGTTGAAGATATAGACAGACAAGAGACCCAGTACTTC. It specifies CSVEDIDRQETQYF. Full variable domain (outside the CDR3, taken from reference TRBV29-1 and TRBJ2-5): SAVISQKPSRDICQRGTSLTIQCQVDSQVTMMFWYRQQPGQSLTLIATANQGSEATYESGFVIDKFPISRPNLTFSTLTVSNMSPEDSSIYLCSVEDIDRQETQYFGPGTRLLVL.

This clonotype was found a few times. V and J are TRBV19 and TRBJ1-2; D is uncertain. V was shortened by 0 bases and J by 7 bases, with 9 bases between the two germline ends. The CDR3 length is 13 residues. Germline CDR1 LNHDA, CDR2 SQIVND (reference sequence). The CDR3 loop is CASSIEGRSGYTF. CDR3 coding DNA: TGTGCCAGTAGTATAGAGGGCAGAAGTGGCTACACCTTC.

By sample fraction, this clonotype is large. The chain is built from TRBV20-1 and TRBJ2-1; D possibly corresponds to TRBD2 (5 bases). Trimming pared 6 bases from V and 2 bases from J, leaving 8 bases between. Looked up from germline, CDR1 is DFQATT and CDR2 is SNEGSKA (reference sequence). This CDR3 has 12 amino acids. The CDR3 DNA reads TGCAGTGCGGCAGCGGCCTACAATGAGCAGTTCTTC. It codes for CSAAAAYNEQFF.

This clonotype was recorded once. The chain combines TRBV4-3 with TRBJ2-3; D call uncertain. The germline V gene has CDR1 LGHNA and CDR2 YSLEER. V shed 2 bases and J shed 0 bases, with 6 bases lying between them. The length of the CDR3 is 14 residues. CDR3 DNA sequence: TGCGCCAGCAGCCAAACAGTGAGCACAGATACGCAGTATTTT. Translated, it gives CASSQTVSTDTQYF.

This clonotype appeared a few times. The chain employs TRBV7-9 and TRBJ2-5; 7 positions agree with TRBD1. Germline V gene lookup returns CDR1 SEHNR and CDR2 FQNEAQ (reference sequence). Trimming removed 6 bases from V and 4 bases from J; junction bases left unmatched: 11. The CDR3 is 15 residues long. The CDR3: CASRVSGTVLETQYF. The CDR3 DNA is TGTGCCAGCAGAGTCTCCGGGACAGTCCTAGAGACCCAGTACTTC.

This clonotype has a handful of counts. This chain uses TRBV21-1 with TRBJ1-1; TRBD1 is taken as the D call from the table, unchecked against the DNA. TRBV21-1 is a documented pseudogene. This CDR3 has 20 residues. DNA of the CDR3: TGTGCCAGCAGCATGTGGACAGGCGACGGGGGAGTGGGTTTGAACACTGAAGCTTTCTTT. Protein: CASSMWTGDGGVGLNTEAFF.

This clonotype appeared a few times. The gene calls are TRBV19 and TRBJ2-5; TRBD2 aligns across 7 bases. V lost 2 bases, J lost 1 base, and 13 bases stayed unmatched. The CDR3 sequence is 18 residues long. CDR1 and CDR2 (germline): LNHDA, SQIVND (reference sequence). The CDR3 loop reads CASSIRASGATLQETQYF. The CDR3 region has the DNA TGTGCCAGTAGTATAAGGGCTAGCGGAGCTACCCTCCAAGAGACCCAGTACTTC.

V gene TRBV5-1 combines with J gene TRBJ2-3; D perhaps matches TRBD2 (6 bases). The germline CDR1 and CDR2 sequences are SGHRS and YFSETQ. This CDR3 comprises 15 residues. The V end was cut by 0 bases, the J end by 4 bases, with 12 bases between. The CDR3 region is CASSLGGGRADTQYF. The CDR3 nucleotides read TGCGCCAGCAGCTTGGGTGGAGGGCGCGCAGATACGCAGTATTTT. The whole variable domain, remainder taken from reference TRBV5-1 and TRBJ2-3, is KAGVTQTPRYLIKTRGQQVTLSCSPISGHRSVSWYQQTPGQGLQFLFEYFSETQRNKGNFPGRFSGRQFSNSRSEMNVSTLELGDSALYLCASSLGGGRADTQYFGPGTRLTVL.

This clonotype showed up just a few times. The rearrangement joins TRBV6-1 to TRBJ2-2; 8 positions agree with TRBD2. The CDR3 consists of 15 residues. Germline trimming cut 6 bases from V and 4 bases from J; bases unmatched to any gene: 7. The germline CDR1 and CDR2 sequences are MNHNS and SASEGT. CDR3 in amino acids: CASRWTSRGTGELFF. The CDR3, as DNA: TGTGCCAGCAGATGGACTAGCAGGGGCACCGGGGAGCTGTTTTTT.

The chain recombines TRBV18 with TRBJ1-1, with D unclear. V was shortened by 1 base and J by 4 bases, with 4 bases between the two germline ends. Germline loops: CDR1 KGHSH, CDR2 LQKENI. CDR3 size: 12 residues. Here the CDR3 DNA reads TGTGCCAGCTCACCACTGTCCACTGAAGCTTTCTTT. This encodes CASSPLSTEAFF.